One and the same sample provided the 14 T cell receptor beta chains below, sequenced in a study of blood T cell repertoires in COVID-19. Data came from immunoSEQ multiplex PCR; TCRdb stores just in-frame clones and leaves some out. The table has roughly 50,000 clones, about 90% seen once; the top ten hold approximately 13%. The specimen sequenced was peripheral blood. These TCRs come from a man older than 75 with acute or convalescent COVID-19.

The chain joins TRBV18 to TRBJ2-2; the D gene is possibly TRBD2 (6 bases). CDR1 is KGHSH, CDR2 LQKENI, per germline. The CDR3 is made up of 15 amino acids. The germline V and J ends were trimmed by 6 bases and 2 bases, with 13 bases remaining between them. The CDR3 nucleotides read TGTGCCAGCTCTCCCAGCGGGTCCAACACCGGGGAGCTGTTTTTT. Translated: CASSPSGSNTGELFF.

V usage is TRBV3-1 (or the pseudogene TRBV3-2) and J usage is TRBJ2-1, with a tentative D call TRBD2 (6 bases). The CDR3 has 10 amino acids. Trimming stripped 8 bases from V and 7 bases from J, with 6 bases between. Germline CDR1 reads LGHDT; CDR2 reads YNNKEL (reference sequence). The CDR3 DNA sequence: TGTGCCAGCGGGGGGAATGAGCAGTTCTTC. Encoded protein: CASGGNEQFF.

For the CDR3, the DNA is TGTGCCAGCAGCCAGAGGGTGCGACAGGGGGCCCAAGAGACCCAGTACTTC. It yields the protein CASSQRVRQGAQETQYF. This sequence joins TRBV3-1 (or the pseudogene TRBV3-2) and TRBJ2-5; TRBD1 matches at 10 bases. The length of the CDR3 is 17 residues. Looked up from germline, CDR1 is LGHDT and CDR2 is YNNKEL (reference sequence). Losses at the gene ends were 3 bases for V and 1 base for J; bases not matched to a gene: 8.

V and J are TRBV2 and TRBJ1-2; 9 positions match TRBD1. The CDR3 sequence is 14 residues long. With 9 bases clipped from V and 2 bases from J, the junction kept 7 bases outside the gene matches. Germline V CDR1 and CDR2: SNHLY, FYNNEI. The CDR3 loop reads CASKQGASNYGYTF. The CDR3, as DNA: TGTGCCAGTAAACAGGGGGCGTCAAACTATGGCTACACCTTC.

The CDR3 nucleotides read TGTGCCATCGGTGCCCCGGGGGGGCCCAATGAGCAGTTCTTC. Protein: CAIGAPGGPNEQFF. The chain links TRBV10-3 to TRBJ2-1, with 8 bases identical to TRBD2. With 8 bases clipped from V and 6 bases from J, the junction kept 9 bases outside the gene matches. The CDR3 length is 14 residues. CDR1 and CDR2 from the germline V gene are ENHRY and SYGVKD.

The chain recombines TRBV18 with TRBJ1-4; D might be TRBD1 (5 bases). V dropped 1 base and J dropped 5 bases, with 11 bases sitting between them. The CDR3 contains 15 residues. Germline assignment: CDR1 KGHSH and CDR2 LQKENI. The CDR3 is CASSPQGLRNEKLFF. The CDR3 nucleotides read TGTGCCAGCTCACCACAGGGACTGAGAAATGAAAAACTGTTTTTT.

This clone came up once. The chain has TRBV19 and TRBJ1-1; a weak D match, TRBD1 (5 bases). Trimming took 4 bases from V and 0 from J, leaving 18 bases between them. There are 17 residues in the CDR3. Germline-derived CDR1 and CDR2 are LNHDA and SQIVND (reference sequence). The CDR3 DNA sequence: TGTGCCAGTAGTACCGCTGACAGTCCAACTATGAACACTGAAGCTTTCTTT. This codes for CASSTADSPTMNTEAFF.

The CDR3 spells CASSQGTLAGVTGQYF. CDR3 in DNA: TGTGCCAGCAGCCAAGGCACTCTAGCGGGGGTCACAGGGCAGTACTTC. The J gene is TRBJ2-7, the V gene TRBV3-1 (or the pseudogene TRBV3-2), with 10 positions matching TRBD2. This CDR3 contains 16 residues. Germline V gene data show CDR1 as LGHDT and CDR2 as YNNKEL (reference sequence). After removal of 1 base from V and 9 bases from J, the junction contained 12 bases not matched to a gene.

V usage is TRBV5-6 and J usage is TRBJ1-2; D call uncertain. Germline CDR1 SGHDT, CDR2 YYEEEE. Trimming stripped 0 bases from V and 8 bases from J, with 8 bases between. The CDR3 length is 12 residues. The CDR3 nucleotides are TGTGCCAGCAGCTTGGTTAGAAAGGGCTACACCTTC. Translating gives CASSLVRKGYTF.

The V gene is TRBV7-9, the J gene TRBJ2-3; 14 bases are a match to TRBD2. Losses at the gene ends were 4 bases for V and 11 bases for J; bases not matched to a gene: 14. The length of the CDR3 is 17 residues. Germline CDR1 is SEHNR and CDR2 is FQNEAQ (reference sequence). The CDR3 region is CASSSGAGTSGGRWQYF. In nucleotides, the CDR3 is TGTGCCAGCAGCTCTGGGGCCGGGACTAGCGGGGGTAGGTGGCAGTATTTT. The full variable domain, in which reference TRBV7-9 and TRBJ2-3 provide the parts outside the CDR3, is DTGVSQNPRHKITKRGQNVTFRCDPISEHNRLYWYRQTLGQGPEFLTYFQNEAQLEKSRLLSDRFSAERPKGSFSTLEIQRTEQGDSAMYLCASSSGAGTSGGRWQYFGPGTRLTVL.

The chain links TRBV27 to TRBJ2-1; D perhaps matches TRBD1 (5 bases). V lost 2 bases, J lost 3 bases, and 11 bases lay in between. CDR3 size: 15 residues. From germline, CDR1 is MNHEY and CDR2 SMNVEV (reference sequence). The CDR3 loop reads CASSLKSTVYNEQFF. As DNA, the CDR3 is TGTGCCAGCAGTTTAAAATCGACAGTCTACAATGAGCAGTTCTTC.

This clone appeared a single time. The chain has TRBV9 and TRBJ2-1; 8 bases are shared with TRBD2. From germline, CDR1 is SGDLS and CDR2 YYNGEE. The CDR3 extends over 16 amino acids. With 3 bases clipped from V and 0 bases from J, the junction kept 5 bases outside the gene matches. The CDR3 nucleotides read TGTGCCAGCAGCGCGGGGGGGTCAAGCTCCTACAATGAGCAGTTCTTC. Translated, it gives CASSAGGSSSYNEQFF.

The sample holds one count of this clone. The chain is built from TRBV6-2 or TRBV6-3 and TRBJ1-2; no clear D. Germline V CDR1 and CDR2: MNHEY, SVGEGT. CDR3 size: 14 residues. Between the trimmed V and J ends, which lost 5 bases and 4 bases, there was a span of 14 bases. The CDR3 sequence: CASSIRSGIYGYTF. The CDR3 region has the DNA TGTGCCAGCAGTATCCGATCAGGAATCTATGGCTACACCTTC.

The chain uses TRBV10-1 and TRBJ2-1; TRBD2 is a possible D gene (5 bases). The germline V gene has CDR1 WNHNN and CDR2 SYGVQD (reference sequence). Trimming removed 2 bases at V and 9 bases at J, with 14 bases between. The CDR3 sequence is 14 residues long. The CDR3 region is CASSEALVLSEQFF. The CDR3 DNA is TGCGCCAGCAGTGAGGCACTAGTGCTGAGTGAGCAGTTCTTC.